Sequencing of this T cell receptor beta chain was carried out in a study of T cell responses to AZD1222 COVID-19 vaccine. General study results and limits: In a largely white British group with more females than males, clonal diversity was possibly underestimated.

Of note for this clone: The antigen is not known.

This table comes from immunoSEQ multiplex PCR, and its TCRdb copy is limited to in-frame clones, with some not included. The table records about 120,000 clones, roughly 93% of them present only once. The source was peripheral blood, collected 28 days after the second AZD1222 dose. The sequence was obtained from an adult who received the AZD1222 COVID-19 vaccine.

CDR3: CASRNGLGIVSEQFF. The DNA of the CDR3 is TGCGCCAGCAGAAACGGACTAGGGATTGTCAGTGAGCAGTTCTTC. The chain employs TRBV5-1 and TRBJ2-1; TRBD2 agrees at 7 bases. Germline V gene lookup returns CDR1 SGHRS and CDR2 YFSETQ. The V gene end was trimmed by 5 bases and the J gene end by 9 bases; junction bases not matched to a gene: 14. This CDR3 has 15 amino acids.